This is a list of T cell receptor beta chains from one sample in a study of shared clonotypes between healthy human individuals. Method: immunoSEQ multiplex PCR; TCRdb's copy keeps in-frame clones and lacks some. The sample includes about 2.4 million clones, about 92% of them seen just once. The sample comprised naive CD4+ T cells sorted from blood. Receptors originate from a man aged 18 to 29 in good health. Each CDR3 is given with its conserved first and last residue. The D gene is left open where the match is weak. Size values are once, few and many counts, or a class for expanded clones, and some rows have none.

cdr3_length clone_size d_call j_call v_call cdr3_nt cdr3_aa
15 - - TRBJ1-2 TRBV6-5 TGTGCCAGCAGTTACTCCGCGTCAGCGGTCTATGGCTACACCTTC CASSYSASAVYGYTF
16 - - TRBJ1-3 TRBV13 TGTGCCAGCAGCCGTGGGTATCTGGGATCTGGAAACACCATATATTTT CASSRGYLGSGNTIYF
13 - - TRBJ1-2 TRBV28 TGTGCCAGCAGTTCCGGACAGCCCTATGGCTACACCTTC CASSSGQPYGYTF
16 - - TRBJ2-3 TRBV1 TGCACCAGCAGCCAACCCCGCGGTTTAATCACAGATACGCAGTATTTT CTSSQPRGLITDTQYF
12 - - TRBJ1-2 TRBV14 TGTGCCAGCAGCCACAGTATCTATGGCTACACCTTC CASSHSIYGYTF
15 - TRBD1 TRBJ2-7 TRBV6-5 TGTGCCAGCAGTGTTCAACAGGGGGCTAGTTACGAGCAGTACTTC CASSVQQGASYEQYF
14 - - TRBJ2-7 TRBV12-5 TGTGCTAGTGGTTTGGTCGGCAGCCCCCCGGGGCAGTACTTC CASGLVGSPPGQYF
16 - TRBD1 TRBJ1-1 TRBV18 TGTGCCAGCTCACCACAAAGTGCCGGGACAGGGGAGGGAGCTTTCTTT CASSPQSAGTGEGAFF
13 - - TRBJ2-3 TRBV5-4 TGTGCCAGCAGTTACCCCGAGGGAGATACGCAGTATTTT CASSYPEGDTQYF
15 - - TRBJ1-5 TRBV28 TGTGCCAGCAGTTTATTAAGCGGAATGGGTCAGCCCCAGCATTTT CASSLLSGMGQPQHF
16 - TRBD2 TRBJ2-7 TRBV6-5 TGTGCCAGCAGTTCCGGGACTAGCGGGAGCTCCTACGAGCAGTACTTC CASSSGTSGSSYEQYF
13 - - TRBJ1-2 TRBV6-5 TGTGCCAGCAGTTCAATGAGGGTTGAAGGCTACACCTTC CASSSMRVEGYTF
16 - - TRBJ2-7 TRBV4-3 TGCGCCAGCAGCCAAGACTGGAGACAGCAGGCTTACGAGCAGTACTTC CASSQDWRQQAYEQYF
16 - TRBD2 TRBJ2-2 TRBV7-2 TGTGCCAGCAGCTCGACTAGCGGGAGGGCCACCGGGGAGCTGTTTTTT CASSSTSGRATGELFF
13 - - TRBJ1-1 TRBV6-6 TGTGCCAGCCTCCGGCAGATAAACACTGAAGCTTTCTTT CASLRQINTEAFF
15 once - TRBJ2-7 TRBV6-6 TGTGCCAGCAGTTATGGGCCGGGACAACTCTACGAGCAGTACTTC CASSYGPGQLYEQYF
17 - - TRBJ2-1 TRBV10-3 TGTGCCATCAGTGAGCGGGATATTACGGCCAAATACAATGAGCAGTTCTTC CAISERDITAKYNEQFF
16 - TRBD1 TRBJ2-2 TRBV4-1 TGCGCCAGCAGCCAATCACAGGACAGGGTCACCGGGGAGCTGTTTTTT CASSQSQDRVTGELFF
13 - TRBD2 TRBJ2-1 TRBV2 TGTGCCAGCATAGGGACTAAATACAATGAGCAGTTCTTC CASIGTKYNEQFF
20 - - TRBJ2-6 TRBV18 TGTGCCAGCTCACCAAATAGATCGGGGAAAGCCCAGTCTGGGGCCAACGTCCTGACTTTC CASSPNRSGKAQSGANVLTF
17 - - TRBJ1-1 TRBV5-1 TGCGCCAGCAGCTTCGTCGGGGGGGCAGTGATGAACACTGAAGCTTTCTTT CASSFVGGAVMNTEAFF
15 once TRBD1 TRBJ1-2 TRBV2 TGTGCCAGCAGTGATTGGGACAGCGCTAACTATGGCTACACCTTC CASSDWDSANYGYTF
13 - - TRBJ1-4 TRBV15 TGTGCCACCAGCGGGCGGACAGACGAAAAACTGTTTTTT CATSGRTDEKLFF
18 - TRBD1 TRBJ1-6 TRBV25-1 TGTGCCAGCAGTTCCTCCGGGACAGCCAAGGGGTATAATTCACCCCTCCACTTT CASSSSGTAKGYNSPLHF
15 - TRBD2 TRBJ2-5 TRBV6-5 TGTGCCAGCAAGAAAGCGGGGGCTCTCGTAGAGACCCAGTACTTC CASKKAGALVETQYF
14 - - TRBJ1-1 TRBV18 TGTGCCAGCTCCCCGGGGACACTTAGGACTGAAGCTTTCTTT CASSPGTLRTEAFF
13 - - TRBJ2-7 TRBV5-1 TGCGCCAGCAGTTCGGGTCCCAGGTACGAGCAGTACTTC CASSSGPRYEQYF
16 - - TRBJ2-2 TRBV5-1 TGCGCCAGCAGCACCGGGACGGCGAGAAACACCGGGGAGCTGTTTTTT CASSTGTARNTGELFF
14 - TRBD1 TRBJ1-2 TRBV5-1 TGCGCCAGCAGCTTAGGGGACAGTAGTGACGGCTACACCTTC CASSLGDSSDGYTF
15 - TRBD1 TRBJ2-5 TRBV5-1 TGCGCCAGCAGCTCACTGACAGGGGCGGAAGAGACCCAGTACTTC CASSSLTGAEETQYF
14 - TRBD1 TRBJ1-6 TRBV14 TGTGCCAGCAGCCAAAGGACAGGCGGTGCACCCCTCCACTTT CASSQRTGGAPLHF
14 - - TRBJ2-7 TRBV27 TGTGCCAGCAGTTTAGGGACCCGCGCCTACGAGCAGTACTTC CASSLGTRAYEQYF
15 - - TRBJ1-5 TRBV19 TGTGCCAGTAGTATTACTTGGGCGCAAAATCAGCCCCAGCATTTT CASSITWAQNQPQHF
15 - - TRBJ2-4 TRBV10-3 TGTGCCATCAGTGATGAGTTCGGGACCGGGGGCATTCAGTACTTC CAISDEFGTGGIQYF
15 - - TRBJ1-2 TRBV6-5 TGTGCCAGCAGTCCCCGGGCAGGTGGTAACTATGGCTACACCTTC CASSPRAGGNYGYTF
14 few - TRBJ1-1 TRBV28 TGTGCCAGCGATCCCCCGGACAGGAACACTGAAGCTTTCTTT CASDPPDRNTEAFF
13 - - TRBJ2-3 TRBV30 TGTGCCTGGACGCAGGGTTACACAGATACGCAGTATTTT CAWTQGYTDTQYF
11 - TRBD2 TRBJ2-1 TRBV7-2 TGTGCCAGCACCCTAGCGGGAATTCAGTTCTTC CASTLAGIQFF
15 - - TRBJ2-2 TRBV10-3 TGTGCCATCAGTGACTCCGACAAGAACACCGGGGAGCTGTTTTTT CAISDSDKNTGELFF
15 - - TRBJ2-7 TRBV6-5 TGTGCCAGCAGTTCCCCCGGGACGCAGGGGCGAGAGCAGTACTTC CASSSPGTQGREQYF
14 - TRBD2 TRBJ2-7 TRBV30 TGTGCCTGGAGACTAGCGGGTGCGACTCTGGGGCAGTACTTC CAWRLAGATLGQYF
16 - - TRBJ2-7 TRBV7-9 TGTGCCAGCAGCTTAGTACCGGCCCTGCACTCCTACGAGCAGTACTTC CASSLVPALHSYEQYF
16 - TRBD1 TRBJ1-4 TRBV4-1 TGCGCCAGCAGCCAAGACAAGCAGGGGGCGAATGAAAAACTGTTTTTT CASSQDKQGANEKLFF
13 few - TRBJ1-3 TRBV7-9 TGTGCCAGCAGCTTGGGGATCGGAAACACCATATATTTT CASSLGIGNTIYF
15 - - TRBJ2-7 TRBV6-5 TGTGCCAGCAGTTACTCTGCAGGGGCCTCCTACGAGCAGTACTTC CASSYSAGASYEQYF
16 - - TRBJ2-5 TRBV5-6 TGTGCCAGCAGCTTGGCATTCGCCTTGGGGGGAGAGACCCAGTACTTC CASSLAFALGGETQYF
14 - - TRBJ2-2 TRBV6-5 TGTGCCAGCAGACCGGGGGCTGGCACCGGGGAGCTGTTTTTT CASRPGAGTGELFF
20 - TRBD2 TRBJ2-1 TRBV18 TGTGCCAGCTCACCTTTGATTCATGCGGGACTAGCGGGGGTGAACAATGAGCAGTTCTTC CASSPLIHAGLAGVNNEQFF
19 - TRBD2 TRBJ2-1 TRBV11-2 TGTGCCAGCAGCCTCCGGACTAGCGGGAGGGCCTATATGAGCGATGAGCAGTTCTTC CASSLRTSGRAYMSDEQFF
13 - - TRBJ2-7 TRBV6-6 TGTGCCAGCAGTTACGGCCTTTCCTACGAGCAGTACTTC CASSYGLSYEQYF
14 - TRBD1 TRBJ1-4 TRBV18 TGTGCCAGCTCACTTCGACAGGGCGGTGAAAAACTGTTTTTT CASSLRQGGEKLFF
15 - TRBD2 TRBJ2-3 TRBV10-2 TGCGCCAGCAGCGCCCCGGGGAGGGACACAGATACGCAGTATTTT CASSAPGRDTDTQYF
14 few - TRBJ1-2 TRBV25-1 TGTGCCAGCAGTTTGGCAGGGGTTAACTATGGCTACACCTTC CASSLAGVNYGYTF
15 - - TRBJ2-5 TRBV4-3 TGCGCCAGCAGCCAAGATTCCGGGGGCGAAGAGACCCAGTACTTC CASSQDSGGEETQYF
14 - - TRBJ1-4 TRBV5-1 TGCGCCAGCAGCTTGGGTCGGCACAATGAAAAACTGTTTTTT CASSLGRHNEKLFF
15 - - TRBJ2-2 TRBV7-2 TGTGCCAGCAGCTTAGCGCAGGGTATCGCCGGGGAGCTGTTTTTT CASSLAQGIAGELFF
15 - TRBD1 TRBJ2-1 TRBV2 TGTGCCAGCAAGAAGGACAGGGGGGGTGACAATGAGCAGTTCTTC CASKKDRGGDNEQFF